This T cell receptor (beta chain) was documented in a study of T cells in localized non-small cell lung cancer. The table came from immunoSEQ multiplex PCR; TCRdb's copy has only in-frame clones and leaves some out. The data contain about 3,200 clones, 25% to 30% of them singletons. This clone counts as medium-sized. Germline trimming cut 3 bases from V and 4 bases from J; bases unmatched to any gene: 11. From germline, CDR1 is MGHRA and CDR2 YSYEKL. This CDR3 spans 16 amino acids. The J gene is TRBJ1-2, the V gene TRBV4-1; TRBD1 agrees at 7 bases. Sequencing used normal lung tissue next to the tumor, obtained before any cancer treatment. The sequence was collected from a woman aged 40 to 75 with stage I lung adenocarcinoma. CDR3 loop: CASSQRTGLETYGYTF. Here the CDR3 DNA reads TGCGCCAGCAGCCAGAGGACAGGCCTAGAAACCTATGGCTACACCTTC.